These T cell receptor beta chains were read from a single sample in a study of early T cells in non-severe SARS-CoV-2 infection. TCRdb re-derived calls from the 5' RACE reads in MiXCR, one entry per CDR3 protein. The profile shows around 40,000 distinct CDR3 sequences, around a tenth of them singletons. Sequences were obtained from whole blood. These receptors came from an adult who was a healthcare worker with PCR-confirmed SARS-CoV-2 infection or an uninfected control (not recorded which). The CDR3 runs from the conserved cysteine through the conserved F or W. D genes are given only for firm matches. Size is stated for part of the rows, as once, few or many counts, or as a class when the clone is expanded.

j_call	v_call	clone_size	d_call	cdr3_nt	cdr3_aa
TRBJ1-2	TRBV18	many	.	TGTGCCAGCTCACCAGATACAGGCGGTGGAGGCGATGGCTACACCTTC	CASSPDTGGGGDGYTF
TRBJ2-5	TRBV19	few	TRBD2	TGTGCCAGTAAGTCGCGGGCCGCGCGGGAGTCAGAGACCCAGTACTTC	CASKSRAARESETQYF
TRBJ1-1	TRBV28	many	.	TGTGCCAGTAAGACTGCGAACACTGAAGCTTTCTTT	CASKTANTEAFF
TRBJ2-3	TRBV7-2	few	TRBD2	TGTGCCAGCAGCTCCCTAGCGGGTATGGTGGATACGCAGTATTTT	CASSSLAGMVDTQYF
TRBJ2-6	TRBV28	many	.	TGTGCCAGCAGTTTTTCTGGGACTGGGGCCAACGTCCTGACTTTC	CASSFSGTGANVLTF
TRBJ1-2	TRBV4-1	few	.	TGCGCCAGCAGCCCCTCTATAATGGGGTCCCTCTATGGCTACACCTTC	CASSPSIMGSLYGYTF
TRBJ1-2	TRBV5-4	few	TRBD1	TGTGCCAGCAGCCCCTTATTCCGGGACAGGGTGCGCTCGGACTATGGCTACACCTTC	CASSPLFRDRVRSDYGYTF
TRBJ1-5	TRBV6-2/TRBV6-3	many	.	TGTGCCAGCAAGCAGCGCGATCAGCCCCAGCATTTT	CASKQRDQPQHF
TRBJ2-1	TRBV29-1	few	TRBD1	TGCAGCGTTGATTGGGACAGTCACTCGAATGAGCAGTTCTTC	CSVDWDSHSNEQFF
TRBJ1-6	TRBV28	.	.	TGTGCCAGCATCCCTGGGGGGGGGCGCAACTCACCCCTCCACTTT	CASIPGGGRNSPLHF
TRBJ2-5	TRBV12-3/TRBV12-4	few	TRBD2	TGTGCCAGCAGCCCTGGACTAGCGGGAGTAACGGAGACCCAGTACTTC	CASSPGLAGVTETQYF
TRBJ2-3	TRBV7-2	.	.	TGTGCCAGCAGCCCTCCTCCGGGACTCCGCCCGGATACGCAGTATTTT	CASSPPPGLRPDTQYF
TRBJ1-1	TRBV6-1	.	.	TGTGCCAGCAGTGAAGAGGCAGGGATCACTGAAGCTTTCTTT	CASSEEAGITEAFF
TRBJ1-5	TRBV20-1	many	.	TGCAGTGCTAGACCTGGACTTCAGCCCCAGCATTTT	CSARPGLQPQHF
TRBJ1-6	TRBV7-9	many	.	TGTGCCAGCAGCGATGAGCAGTATAATTCACCCCTCCACTTT	CASSDEQYNSPLHF
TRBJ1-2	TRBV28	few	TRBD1	TGTGCCAGCAACTCCGGGACAGGGTACATTGGCTACACCTTC	CASNSGTGYIGYTF
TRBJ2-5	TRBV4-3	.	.	TGCGCCAGCAGCTTAGATGGGGGGGGCCACCAAGAGACCCAGTACTTC	CASSLDGGGHQETQYF
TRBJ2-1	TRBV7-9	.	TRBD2	TGTGCCAGCAGCCTAAGTGAGCGGGGGGACAATGAGCAGTTCTTC	CASSLSERGDNEQFF
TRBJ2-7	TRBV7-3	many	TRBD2	TGTGCCAGCAGCCGAAGTACTAGCGACGAGCAGTACTTC	CASSRSTSDEQYF
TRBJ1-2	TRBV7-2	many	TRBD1	TGTGCCAGCAGTACGACAGGGGGTAACTATGGCTACACCTTC	CASSTTGGNYGYTF
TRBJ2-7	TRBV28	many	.	TGTGCCAGCAGTTTCGGGCAGGTGACCTACGAGCAGTACTTC	CASSFGQVTYEQYF
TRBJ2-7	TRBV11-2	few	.	TGTGCCAGCAGCTCCATTGAAAACCTGGGATACGAGCAGTACTTC	CASSSIENLGYEQYF
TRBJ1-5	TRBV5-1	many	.	TGCGCCAGCAGCCCCGGGGTAGATCAGCCCCAGCATTTT	CASSPGVDQPQHF
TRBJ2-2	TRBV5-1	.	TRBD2	TGCGCCAGCAGCCTCGGGACTAGCAGCACCGGGGAGCTGTTTTTT	CASSLGTSSTGELFF
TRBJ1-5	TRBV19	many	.	TGTGCCAGTAGTATAGATAGGGGGAGGCCCCAGCATTTT	CASSIDRGRPQHF
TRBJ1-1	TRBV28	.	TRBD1	TGTGCCAGCAGAACCCATGGGACAGGGGTCTCTGAAGCTTTCTTT	CASRTHGTGVSEAFF
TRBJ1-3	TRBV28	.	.	TGTGCCAGCAGTAGGGCGACAGCTGGAAACACCATATATTTT	CASSRATAGNTIYF
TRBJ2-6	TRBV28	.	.	TGTGCCAGCACCGTTTCTGGGGCCAACGTCCTGACTTTC	CASTVSGANVLTF
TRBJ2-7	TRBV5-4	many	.	TGTGCCAGCAGCTTGGCGTGGCGGCCTTACGAGCAGTACTTC	CASSLAWRPYEQYF
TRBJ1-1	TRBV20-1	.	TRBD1	TGCAGTGCTAAGACAGGGGGCCGGGTTGACACTGAAGCTTTCTTT	CSAKTGGRVDTEAFF
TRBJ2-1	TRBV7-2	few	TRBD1	TGTGCCAGCAGACACAGGGACAGCCCTGGGAATGAGCAGTTCTTC	CASRHRDSPGNEQFF
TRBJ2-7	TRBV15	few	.	TGTGCCACCAGCAGAGCGTCGTCCGAGGCGGGCTACGAGCAGTACTTC	CATSRASSEAGYEQYF
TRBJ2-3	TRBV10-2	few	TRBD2	TGCGCCAGCAGTTCTAGCGGGACCACAGATACGCAGTATTTT	CASSSSGTTDTQYF
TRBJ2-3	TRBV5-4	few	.	TGTGCCAGCAGCTTTGGACAGAGCACAGATACGCAGTATTTT	CASSFGQSTDTQYF
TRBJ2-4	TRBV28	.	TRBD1	TGTGCCAGCAACCCCCGGGACAGGGACATTCAGTACTTC	CASNPRDRDIQYF
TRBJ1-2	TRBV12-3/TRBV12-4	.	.	TGTGCCAGCAGTCCAATCTCCCGTCCGGGACCCCTGGAAGGCTACACCTTC	CASSPISRPGPLEGYTF
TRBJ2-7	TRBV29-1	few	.	TGCAGCGTTGACGGAGGGGGAGGCGAGCAGTACTTC	CSVDGGGGEQYF
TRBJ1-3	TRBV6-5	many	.	TGTGCCAGCAGATCACAGGAGCTCTCTGGAAACACCATATATTTT	CASRSQELSGNTIYF
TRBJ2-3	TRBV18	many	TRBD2	TGTGCCAGCTCACCAAAGACTAGCGGCACAGATACGCAGTATTTT	CASSPKTSGTDTQYF
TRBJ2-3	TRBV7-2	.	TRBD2	TGTGCCAGCAGCTTTATCTTAGCGGGAGGCACAGATACGCAGTATTTT	CASSFILAGGTDTQYF
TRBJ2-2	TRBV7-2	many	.	TGTGCCAGCACCCCGTTAAAGAACACCGGGGAGCTGTTTTTT	CASTPLKNTGELFF
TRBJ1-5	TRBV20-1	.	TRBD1	TGCAGTGCTAGAGGGACAGGGGCTTTGGGCAATCAGCCCCAGCATTTT	CSARGTGALGNQPQHF
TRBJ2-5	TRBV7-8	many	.	TGTGCCAGCAGCTCTGGGACCTCCCGAGAGACCCAGTACTTC	CASSSGTSRETQYF
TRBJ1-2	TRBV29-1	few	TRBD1	TGCAGCGTTGACACCGGGACAGGGTTCGGGTATGGCTACACCTTC	CSVDTGTGFGYGYTF
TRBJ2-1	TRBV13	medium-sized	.	TGTGCCAGCAGCTTAGGCCCTCCAGGGTCTGAGCAGTTCTTC	CASSLGPPGSEQFF
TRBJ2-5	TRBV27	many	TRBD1	TGTGCCAGCAGCCCCCTCCAGGGGGCCGTCGAAGAGACCCAGTACTTC	CASSPLQGAVEETQYF
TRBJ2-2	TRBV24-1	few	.	TGTGCCACCAGTGACTCACAGGGAGGGGACACCGGGGAGCTGTTTTTT	CATSDSQGGDTGELFF
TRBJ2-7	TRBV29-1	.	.	TGCAGCGTTGAATTGGGCCGCTCCTACGAGCAGTACTTC	CSVELGRSYEQYF
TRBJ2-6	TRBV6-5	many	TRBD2	TGTGCCAGCAGTTCGGGGGGGCGGTGGGCCAACGTCCTGACTTTC	CASSSGGRWANVLTF
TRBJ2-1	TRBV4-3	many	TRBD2	TGCGCCAGCAGCTTAGGACTAGCGGATAATGAGCAGTTCTTC	CASSLGLADNEQFF
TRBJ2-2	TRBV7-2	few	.	TGTGCCAGCAGTGGACTCCTGGGGGCCGGGGAGCTGTTTTTT	CASSGLLGAGELFF
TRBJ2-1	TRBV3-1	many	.	TGTGCCAGCAGCTTAAACTCAGTAGATCGGTTCTTC	CASSLNSVDRFF
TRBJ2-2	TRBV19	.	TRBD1	TGTGCCAGTGACGGGACAGGCTACACCGGGGAGCTGTTTTTT	CASDGTGYTGELFF
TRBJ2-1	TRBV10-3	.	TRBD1	TGTGCCACGACAGGGTCCGAGGATGAGCAGTTCTTC	CATTGSEDEQFF